Shown below are 17 T cell receptor beta chains from a single sample sequenced in a study of multiple sclerosis patients with progressive multifocal leukoencephalopathy. The time point denotes: approximately 12 months of natalizumab therapy. This table comes from immunoSEQ multiplex PCR, and its TCRdb copy is limited to in-frame clones, with some not included. The sample holds 25,000 or so clones, around 93% seen once. The source material was PBMCs, sampled from a patient treated with natalizumab. The receptors were sampled from a man aged 25-45 years with multiple sclerosis.

V usage is TRBV15 and J usage is TRBJ2-6, with TRBD1 matching over 10 bases. Looked up from germline, CDR1 is LNHNV and CDR2 is YYDKDF (reference sequence). This CDR3 has 14 residues. Trimming cost V 11 bases and J 2 bases; bases outside gene matches: 3. The CDR3 nucleotides are TGTGCCGTGGGGACAGGGGCTGGGGCCAACGTCCTGACTTTC. Translation gives CAVGTGAGANVLTF.

This rearrangement joins TRBV19 to TRBJ2-1; 14 bases are a match to TRBD2. The germline V gene has CDR1 LNHDA and CDR2 SQIVND (reference sequence). The CDR3 runs to 19 residues. Trimming at V came to 3 bases and at J to 6 bases, leaving 13 bases not matched to a gene. CDR3 protein: CASSIRTSGRLVVGNEQFF. The CDR3 nucleotides read TGTGCCAGTAGTATCCGGACTAGCGGGAGGTTAGTTGTTGGCAATGAGCAGTTCTTC.

The V call is TRBV4-1, the J call TRBJ1-1, with D hard to call. Deletions cut 4 bases from V and 0 bases from J, with 12 bases between. CDR1 is MGHRA and CDR2 is YSYEKL in the germline V gene. The length of the CDR3 is 15 residues. CDR3 DNA: TGCGCCAGCAGCCCGTGGTGGAGGTTGAACACTGAAGCTTTCTTT. Protein: CASSPWWRLNTEAFF.

The rearrangement uses TRBV9 and TRBJ2-7; a weak D match, TRBD1 (6 bases). Trimming removed 4 bases from V and 4 bases from J, with 12 bases in between. This CDR3 is built from 13 residues. Germline V lookup: CDR1 SGDLS, CDR2 YYNGEE. The CDR3 DNA reads TGTGCCAGCAGCCCCACACAGGGTTACGAGCAGTACTTC. Amino acid sequence: CASSPTQGYEQYF.

This chain links TRBV7-2 with TRBJ1-2, with D unresolved. CDR3 length: 14 amino acids. Germline CDR1 and CDR2: SGHTA and FQGNSA. Trimming pared 0 bases from V and 2 bases from J, leaving 7 bases between. The CDR3 is CASSLAGRNYGYTF. CDR3 DNA sequence: TGTGCCAGCAGCTTAGCGGGCAGGAACTATGGCTACACCTTC.

The chain is built from TRBV14 and TRBJ2-3, with D unresolved. From germline, CDR1 is SGHDN and CDR2 FVKESK. The CDR3 totals 15 residues. The germline V and J ends were trimmed by 0 bases and 3 bases, with 10 bases remaining between them. The CDR3 DNA is TGTGCCAGCAGCCAAGAATGGCGACTTACAGATACGCAGTATTTT. Translating it yields CASSQEWRLTDTQYF. The whole variable domain, filled in from reference TRBV14 and TRBJ2-3, reads EAGVTQFPSHSVIEKGQTVTLRCDPISGHDNLYWYRRVMGKEIKFLLHFVKESKQDESGMPNNRFLAERTGGTYSTLKVQPAELEDSGVYFCASSQEWRLTDTQYFGPGTRLTVL.

The sample holds a few counts of this clone. The rearrangement joins TRBV4-3 to TRBJ2-6, with D perhaps TRBD1 or TRBD2 (6 bases each). Trimming pared 0 bases from V and 2 bases from J, leaving 8 bases between. The germline V gene has CDR1 LGHNA and CDR2 YSLEER. The CDR3 spans 16 residues. As DNA, the CDR3 is TGCGCCAGCAGCCAAGAGGAGGGGGCTGGGGCCAACGTCCTGACTTTC. Amino acid sequence: CASSQEEGAGANVLTF.

In its sample, this clone was seen a few times. The chain joins TRBV6-1 to TRBJ2-5, with unresolved D. The CDR3 is 16 residues long. Trimming shortened V by 1 base and J by 5 bases, and 17 bases separated the two germline ends. CDR1 and CDR2 (germline): MNHNS, SASEGT. Written as DNA, the CDR3 is TGTGCCAGCAGTGAAGGTGGACGGGTCTTGAGGGAGACCCAGTACTTC. Translation: CASSEGGRVLRETQYF.

V gene TRBV7-2 combines with J gene TRBJ2-1, with 9 bases identical to TRBD2. The CDR3 contains 15 residues. Germline trimming cut 3 bases from V and 6 bases from J; bases unmatched to any gene: 6. Germline V gene sequence: CDR1 SGHTA, CDR2 FQGNSA. The CDR3 DNA reads TGTGCCAGCAGCTTGGTGACTAGCGGTGGCAATGAGCAGTTCTTC. Its translation: CASSLVTSGGNEQFF.

This chain links TRBV4-1 with TRBJ2-7, with TRBD1 as a possible D gene (8 bases). CDR3 length equals 17 residues. Deletions cut 1 base from V and 1 base from J, with 17 bases between. Germline V gives CDR1 MGHRA, CDR2 YSYEKL. CDR3 nucleotides: TGCGCCAGCAGCCAAGGGGGGGGCAGGGGGCATTCCTACGAGCAGTACTTC. Its translation: CASSQGGGRGHSYEQYF.

The chain combines TRBV7-9 with TRBJ1-5; 7 bases agree with TRBD1. CDR1 and CDR2 from the germline V gene are SEHNR and FQNEAQ (reference sequence). CDR3 length equals 17 residues. V lost 2 bases to trimming and J lost 7 bases; unmatched junction nucleotides: 14. The CDR3 loop is CASSLTHSTGREQPQHF. The CDR3 DNA reads as TGTGCCAGCAGCTTAACCCACTCGACAGGGAGAGAGCAGCCCCAGCATTTT. Drawing the rest from reference TRBV7-9 and TRBJ1-5, the complete variable domain is DTGVSQNPRHKITKRGQNVTFRCDPISEHNRLYWYRQTLGQGPEFLTYFQNEAQLEKSRLLSDRFSAERPKGSFSTLEIQRTEQGDSAMYLCASSLTHSTGREQPQHFGDGTRLSIL.

As concerns this clone: One end of the junction fails to match germline, which may point to a read error. The genes are TRBV15 and TRBJ2-1; 7 bases fit TRBD1. This CDR3 is 13 amino acids long. From germline, CDR1 is LNHNV and CDR2 YYDKDF (reference sequence). CDR3 coding DNA: TGTGCCACCAGCGGAGACAGGGTAAATGAGCAGTTCTTC. Amino acid sequence: CATSGDRVNEQFF.

The CDR3 nucleotides are TGCGCCAGCAGTCAACTTTATCTAGCGGGGGTTTACGAGCAGTACTTC. Its protein product is CASSQLYLAGVYEQYF. This chain connects TRBV23-1 to TRBJ2-7, with 10 nucleotides matching TRBD2. TRBV23-1 is filed as an ORF, its function uncertain. CDR3 length equals 16 residues. V trimming: 2 bases; J trimming: 4 bases; junction bases outside the gene matches: 8.

V gene TRBV11-3 combines with J gene TRBJ2-7, with D perhaps matching TRBD2 (6 bases). With 1 base removed from V and 7 bases from J, the gap between germline ends came to 14 bases. The germline gives CDR1 SGHNT, CDR2 YENEEA. The CDR3 runs to 14 residues. CDR3 bases: TGTGCCAGCAGCTTAGGGCGATGGGGGGAAGAGCAGTACGTC. Encoded protein: CASSLGRWGEEQYV.

The chain employs TRBV13 and TRBJ2-7, with 11 bases lining up with TRBD1. Germline assignment: CDR1 PRHDT and CDR2 FYEKMQ (reference sequence). CDR3 length equals 13 residues. The J segment lost 5 bases and the V segment lost 7 bases, leaving 4 bases of the junction unmatched. The CDR3 nucleotides read TGTGCCAGCACGGGACAGGGGGTCCACGAGCAGTACTTC. This codes for CASTGQGVHEQYF.

The table lists this clone with a count of one. This chain uses TRBV4-1 with TRBJ2-7; the match to TRBD2 covers 8 bases. The CDR3 has 16 amino acids. CDR1 MGHRA and CDR2 YSYEKL come from the germline V gene. J gave up 0 bases and V 0 bases, and 4 bases lay outside the gene matches. The CDR3 region is CASSQDLTSGSYEQYV. Written as DNA, the CDR3 is TGCGCCAGCAGCCAAGATCTAACTAGCGGCTCCTACGAGCAGTACGTC.

This chain connects TRBV5-4 to TRBJ1-2; 7 bases are shared with TRBD1. Germline V gene lookup returns CDR1 SGHNT and CDR2 YYREEE (reference sequence). Germline trimming cut 6 bases from V and 8 bases from J; bases unmatched to any gene: 19. The CDR3 runs to 16 residues. Written as DNA, the CDR3 is TGTGCCAGCAACTCATTGAGCCGGAGCGGGACAGACGGCTACACCTTC. Translation gives CASNSLSRSGTDGYTF.